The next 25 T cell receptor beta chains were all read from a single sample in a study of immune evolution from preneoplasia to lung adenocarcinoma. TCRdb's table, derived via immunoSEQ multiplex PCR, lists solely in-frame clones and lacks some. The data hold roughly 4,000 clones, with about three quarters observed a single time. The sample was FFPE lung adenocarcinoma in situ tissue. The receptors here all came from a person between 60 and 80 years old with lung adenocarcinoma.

The CDR3 coding sequence is TGCAGTGGGCAGGGGGCTCTTGGCTACACCTTC. It encodes CSGQGALGYTF. The chain recombines TRBV20-1 with TRBJ1-2, with 8 nucleotides matching TRBD1. V lost 7 bases to trimming and J lost 7 bases; unmatched junction nucleotides: 5. The CDR3 contains 11 residues. Per the germline V gene, CDR1 is DFQATT and CDR2 is SNEGSKA (reference sequence).

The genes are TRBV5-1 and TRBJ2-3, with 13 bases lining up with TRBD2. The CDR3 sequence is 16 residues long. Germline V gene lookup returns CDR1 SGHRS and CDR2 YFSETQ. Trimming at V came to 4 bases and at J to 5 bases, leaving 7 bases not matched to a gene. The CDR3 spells CASSLLAGGPEDTQYF. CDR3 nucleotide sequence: TGCGCCAGCAGCCTACTAGCGGGGGGGCCGGAAGATACGCAGTATTTT.

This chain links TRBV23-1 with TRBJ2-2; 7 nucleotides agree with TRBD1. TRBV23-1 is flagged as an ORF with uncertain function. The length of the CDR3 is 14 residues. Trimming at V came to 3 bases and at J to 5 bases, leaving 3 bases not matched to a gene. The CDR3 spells CASSHRTGTGELFF. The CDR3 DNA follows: TGCGCCAGCAGTCACAGGACAGGAACCGGGGAGCTGTTTTTT.

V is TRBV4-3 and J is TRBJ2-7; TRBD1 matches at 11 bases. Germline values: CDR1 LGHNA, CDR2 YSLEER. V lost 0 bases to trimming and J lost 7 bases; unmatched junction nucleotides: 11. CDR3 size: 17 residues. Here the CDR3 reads CASSQDGVGQGAREQYF. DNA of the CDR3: TGCGCCAGCAGCCAAGATGGGGTAGGACAGGGGGCTCGGGAGCAGTACTTC.

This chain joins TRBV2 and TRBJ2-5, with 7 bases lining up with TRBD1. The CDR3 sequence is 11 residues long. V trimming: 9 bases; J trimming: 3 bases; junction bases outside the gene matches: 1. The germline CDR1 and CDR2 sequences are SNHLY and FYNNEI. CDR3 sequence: CARGTEETQYF. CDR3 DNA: TGTGCCAGAGGGACAGAAGAGACCCAGTACTTC.

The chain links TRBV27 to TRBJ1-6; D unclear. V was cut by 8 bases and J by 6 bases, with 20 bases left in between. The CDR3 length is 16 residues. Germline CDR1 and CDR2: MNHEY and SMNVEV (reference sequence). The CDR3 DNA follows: TGTGCCAGCGGTGCTTTAGGTTCAATAGGTAATTCACCCCTCCACTTT. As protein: CASGALGSIGNSPLHF.

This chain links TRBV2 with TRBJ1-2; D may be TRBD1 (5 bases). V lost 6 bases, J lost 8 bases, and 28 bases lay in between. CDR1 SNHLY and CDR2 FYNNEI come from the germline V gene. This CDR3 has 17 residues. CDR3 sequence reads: CASRKGSEGSFSGGYTF. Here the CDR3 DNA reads TGTGCCAGCAGGAAGGGGAGTGAGGGTTCCTTCTCGGGAGGCTACACCTTC.

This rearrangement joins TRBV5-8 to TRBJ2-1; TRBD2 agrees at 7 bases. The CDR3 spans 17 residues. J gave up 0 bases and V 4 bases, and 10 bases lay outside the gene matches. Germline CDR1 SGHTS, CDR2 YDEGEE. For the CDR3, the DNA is TGTGCCAGCAGCCGGGGGGAGGGGACGAGCTCCTACAATGAGCAGTTCTTC. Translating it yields CASSRGEGTSSYNEQFF.

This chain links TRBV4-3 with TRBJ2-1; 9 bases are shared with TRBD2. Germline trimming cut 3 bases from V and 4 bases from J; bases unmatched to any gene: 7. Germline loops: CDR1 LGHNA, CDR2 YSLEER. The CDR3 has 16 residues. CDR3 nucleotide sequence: TGCGCCAGCAGCCAGGGCGGGGGGGCCTCGTACAATGAGCAGTTCTTC. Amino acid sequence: CASSQGGGASYNEQFF.

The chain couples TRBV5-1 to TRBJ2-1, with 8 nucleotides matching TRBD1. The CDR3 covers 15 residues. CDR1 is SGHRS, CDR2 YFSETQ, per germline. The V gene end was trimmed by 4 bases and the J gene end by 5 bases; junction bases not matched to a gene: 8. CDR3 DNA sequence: TGCGCCAGCAGCCGGACAGGGCAGCGGAACAATGAGCAGTTCTTC. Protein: CASSRTGQRNNEQFF.

In nucleotides, the CDR3 is TGTGCCAGCAGCCTACAGGGGTTGACTAATGAAAAACTGTTTTTT. This gives the protein CASSLQGLTNEKLFF. This rearrangement joins TRBV28 to TRBJ1-4, with 7 bases that match TRBD1. The CDR3 is 15 residues long. Unmatched junction bases numbered 6, after V lost 6 bases and J lost 2 bases. Germline V gene data show CDR1 as MDHEN and CDR2 as SYDVKM.

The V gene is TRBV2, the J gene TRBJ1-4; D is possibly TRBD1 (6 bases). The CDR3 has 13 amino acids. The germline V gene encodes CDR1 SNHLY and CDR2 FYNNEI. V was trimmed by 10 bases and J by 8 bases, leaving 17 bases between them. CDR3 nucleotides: TGTGCCACCAAATCAGGGGACATCGAAAAACTGTTTTTT. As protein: CATKSGDIEKLFF.

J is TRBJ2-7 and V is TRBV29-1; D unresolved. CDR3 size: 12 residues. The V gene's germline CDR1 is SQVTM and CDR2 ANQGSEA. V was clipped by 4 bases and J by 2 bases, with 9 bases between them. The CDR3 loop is CSVAVQAYEQYF. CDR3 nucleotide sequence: TGCAGCGTTGCCGTTCAAGCCTACGAGCAGTACTTC.

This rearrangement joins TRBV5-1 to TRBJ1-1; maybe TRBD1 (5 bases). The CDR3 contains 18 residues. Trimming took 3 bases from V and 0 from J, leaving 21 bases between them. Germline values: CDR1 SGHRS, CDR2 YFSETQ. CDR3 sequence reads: CASSSAIVRGPMNTEAFF. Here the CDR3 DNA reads TGCGCCAGCAGCTCCGCGATTGTAAGGGGACCGATGAACACTGAAGCTTTCTTT.

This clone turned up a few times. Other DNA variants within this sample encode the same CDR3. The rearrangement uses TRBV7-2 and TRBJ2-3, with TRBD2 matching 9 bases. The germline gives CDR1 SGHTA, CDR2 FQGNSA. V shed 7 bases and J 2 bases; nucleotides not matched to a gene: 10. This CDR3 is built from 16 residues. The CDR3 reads CASTRVAGGFTDTQYF. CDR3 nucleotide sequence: TGTGCCAGCACCCGGGTGGCGGGGGGGTTCACAGATACGCAGTATTTT.

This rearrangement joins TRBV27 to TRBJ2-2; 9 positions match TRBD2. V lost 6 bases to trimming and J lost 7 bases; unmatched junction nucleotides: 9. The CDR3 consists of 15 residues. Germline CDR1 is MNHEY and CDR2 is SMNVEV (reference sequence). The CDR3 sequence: CASRARTSAVGELFF. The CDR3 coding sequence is TGTGCCAGCAGGGCCCGGACTAGCGCCGTCGGGGAGCTGTTTTTT.

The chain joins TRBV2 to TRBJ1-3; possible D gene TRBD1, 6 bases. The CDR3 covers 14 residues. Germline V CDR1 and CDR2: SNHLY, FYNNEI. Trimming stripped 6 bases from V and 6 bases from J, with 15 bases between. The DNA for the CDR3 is TGTGCCAGCAGCTCAACAGGGAAGGTAAACACCATATATTTT. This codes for CASSSTGKVNTIYF.

The CDR3 is CASSFGTGWNSPLHF. DNA for the CDR3: TGTGCCAGCAGTTTTGGGACAGGGTGGAATTCACCCCTCCACTTT. The chain combines TRBV6-1 with TRBJ1-6, with TRBD1 matching 9 bases. With V trimmed by 5 bases and J by 7 bases, 6 bases remained unmatched. CDR3 length: 15 residues. Germline V gene sequence: CDR1 MNHNS, CDR2 SASEGT.

The CDR3 bases are TGCGCCAGCAGCTTGGAGGGAAAACAGCCCCAGCATTTT. It codes for CASSLEGKQPQHF. The V call is TRBV5-1, the J call TRBJ1-5, with unresolved D. The CDR3 contains 13 residues. Trimming stripped 0 bases from V and 7 bases from J, with 8 bases between. Germline V gene sequence: CDR1 SGHRS, CDR2 YFSETQ.

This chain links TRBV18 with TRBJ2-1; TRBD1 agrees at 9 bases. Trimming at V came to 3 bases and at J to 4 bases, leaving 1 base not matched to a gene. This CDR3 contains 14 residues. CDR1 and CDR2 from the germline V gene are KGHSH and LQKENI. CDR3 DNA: TGTGCCAGCTCACCGACAGGGGGGTACAATGAGCAGTTCTTC. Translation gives CASSPTGGYNEQFF.

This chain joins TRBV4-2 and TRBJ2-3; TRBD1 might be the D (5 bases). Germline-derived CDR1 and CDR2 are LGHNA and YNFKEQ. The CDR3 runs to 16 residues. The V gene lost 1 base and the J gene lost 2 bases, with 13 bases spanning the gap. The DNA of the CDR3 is TGTGCCAGCAGCCAAGTTCAGGGATCAATCACAGATACGCAGTATTTT. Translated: CASSQVQGSITDTQYF.

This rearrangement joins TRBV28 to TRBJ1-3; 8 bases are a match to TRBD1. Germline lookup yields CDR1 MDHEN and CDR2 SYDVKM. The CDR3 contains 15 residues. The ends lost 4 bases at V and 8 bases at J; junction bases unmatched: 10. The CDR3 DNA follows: TGTGCCAGCAGTTCACCGACAGGGGCGGGAGACACCATATATTTT. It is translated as CASSSPTGAGDTIYF.

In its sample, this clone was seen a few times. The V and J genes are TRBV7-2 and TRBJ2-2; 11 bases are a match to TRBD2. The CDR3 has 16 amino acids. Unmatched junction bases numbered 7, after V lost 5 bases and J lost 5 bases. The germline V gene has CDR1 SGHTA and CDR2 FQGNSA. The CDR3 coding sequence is TGTGCCAGCAGCACCGGACTAGCGGGCCTGACCGGGGAGCTGTTTTTT. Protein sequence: CASSTGLAGLTGELFF.

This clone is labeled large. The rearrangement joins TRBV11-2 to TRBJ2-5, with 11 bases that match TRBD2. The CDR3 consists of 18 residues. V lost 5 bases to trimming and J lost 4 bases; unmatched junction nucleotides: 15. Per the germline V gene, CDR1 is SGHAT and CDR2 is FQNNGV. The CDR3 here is CASSPPGSGGALGETQYF. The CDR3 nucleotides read TGTGCCAGCAGCCCTCCTGGTAGCGGGGGGGCCCTGGGAGAGACCCAGTACTTC.

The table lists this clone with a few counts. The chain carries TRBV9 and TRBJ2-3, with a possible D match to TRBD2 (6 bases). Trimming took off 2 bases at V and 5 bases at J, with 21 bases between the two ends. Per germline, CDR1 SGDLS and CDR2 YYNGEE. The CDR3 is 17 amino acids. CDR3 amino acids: CASSVTTGTGVGDTQYF. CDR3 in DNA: TGTGCCAGCAGCGTTACAACCGGGACTGGGGTAGGAGATACGCAGTATTTT.